This TCR beta chain was sequenced for a study of shared clonotypes between healthy human individuals. CD45RA-negative memory and CD45RA+ naive subsets were split from the CD4+ cells. V lost 3 bases, J lost 7 bases, and 14 bases lay in between. Germline values: CDR1 SGDLS, CDR2 YYNGEE. The CDR3 totals 13 residues. Generated by immunoSEQ multiplex PCR, the TCRdb table keeps only in-frame clones and is missing some. The sample carries roughly 1,600,000 clones, approximately 98.5% recorded once. This receptor was identified in a man aged 25 to 40 in good health. The genes are TRBV9 and TRBJ2-7; weak D call: TRBD1 (6 bases). Sequencing used naive CD4+ T cells sorted from blood. Subset noted: CD45RA+ positively selected. The DNA of the CDR3 is TGTGCCAGCAGCGGGACAGCTTTTGGGGAGCAGTACTTC. Its protein is CASSGTAFGEQYF.